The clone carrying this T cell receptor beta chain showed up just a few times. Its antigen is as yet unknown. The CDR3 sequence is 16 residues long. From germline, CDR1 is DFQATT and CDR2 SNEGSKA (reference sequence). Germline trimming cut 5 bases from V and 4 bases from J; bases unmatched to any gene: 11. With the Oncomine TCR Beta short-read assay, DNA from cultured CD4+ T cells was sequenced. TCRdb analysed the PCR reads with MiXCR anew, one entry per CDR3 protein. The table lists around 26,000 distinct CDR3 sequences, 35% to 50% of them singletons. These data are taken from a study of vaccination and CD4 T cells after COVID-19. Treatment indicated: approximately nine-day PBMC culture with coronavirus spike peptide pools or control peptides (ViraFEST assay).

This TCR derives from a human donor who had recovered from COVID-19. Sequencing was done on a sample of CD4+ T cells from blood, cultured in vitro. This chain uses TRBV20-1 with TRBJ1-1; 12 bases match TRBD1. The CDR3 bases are TGCAGTGCTGACTTCCGGGACAGGGGGCTCGGCACTGAAGCTTTCTTT. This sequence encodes CSADFRDRGLGTEAFF.